The next 20 T cell receptor beta chains were all read from a single sample in a study of beta chain features in type 1 diabetes. Study-level results: Type 1 diabetes patients showed a moderate but significant shortening of TCRB CDR3s in all four CD4+ subsets.

No antigen is known for these receptors. The sequenced template was cDNA made from the entire isolated RNA. The repertoire was sequenced with immunoSEQ multiplex PCR; TCRdb's copy has only in-frame clones and lacks some. This table holds 600,000 to 750,000 clones, 12% found once. The sample was naive CD4+ T cells from blood. These receptors were obtained from a man aged 25 to 40 with type 1 diabetes.

With respect to this clone: Other DNA sequences within the sample encode an identical CDR3. The V and J genes are TRBV5-1 and TRBJ2-5; D is ambiguous. Germline assignment: CDR1 SGHRS and CDR2 YFSETQ. The CDR3 has 13 amino acids. Trimming took 2 bases from V and 2 from J, leaving 7 bases between them. The CDR3 protein is CASSFGQQETQYF. Here the CDR3 DNA reads TGCGCCAGCAGCTTCGGGCAGCAAGAGACCCAGTACTTC.

This chain connects TRBV4-2 to TRBJ1-5; possibly TRBD1 for D (6 bases). Germline values: CDR1 LGHNA, CDR2 YNFKEQ. With 3 bases removed from V and 1 base from J, the gap between germline ends came to 10 bases. The CDR3 sequence is 15 residues long. In DNA form, the CDR3 reads TGTGCCAGCAGCCAGCCAGGGGCGAGCAATCAGCCCCAGCATTTT. Its translation is CASSQPGASNQPQHF.

This clone was found a few times. This rearrangement joins TRBV7-2 to TRBJ1-3; TRBD1 is a possible D gene (6 bases). The V gene lost 0 bases and the J gene lost 0 bases, with 9 bases spanning the gap. The germline V gene has CDR1 SGHTA and CDR2 FQGNSA. This CDR3 has 16 residues. CDR3 protein: CASSLAGAPSGNTIYF. DNA of the CDR3: TGTGCCAGCAGCTTAGCGGGGGCCCCCTCTGGAAACACCATATATTTT.

The chain joins TRBV6-6 to TRBJ2-1; D might be TRBD1 or TRBD2, each matching 5 bases. The CDR3 extends over 15 amino acids. With 7 bases removed from V and 2 bases from J, the gap between germline ends came to 15 bases. The germline CDR1 and CDR2 sequences are MNHNY and SVGAGI (reference sequence). DNA for the CDR3: TGTGCCAGCACTTCCCAGGGTAGCGCCTACAATGAGCAGTTCTTC. Amino acids: CASTSQGSAYNEQFF.

This rearrangement joins TRBV18 to TRBJ2-7; 9 nucleotides agree with TRBD2. This CDR3 region has 14 residues. Germline V gene lookup returns CDR1 KGHSH and CDR2 LQKENI. V shed 4 bases and J 3 bases; nucleotides not matched to a gene: 4. CDR3 residues: CASSLAGVLYEQYF. The CDR3 DNA follows: TGTGCCAGCTCACTAGCGGGGGTCCTCTACGAGCAGTACTTC.

This clone was observed a few times. V gene TRBV29-1 combines with J gene TRBJ1-4; 12 bases agree with TRBD1. After removal of 4 bases from V and 7 bases from J, the junction contained 7 bases not matched to a gene. Germline V CDR1 and CDR2: SQVTM, ANQGSEA. The CDR3 is 15 residues long. The CDR3 loop reads CSVGGQGASREKLFF. The CDR3 DNA follows: TGCAGCGTTGGGGGACAGGGGGCCTCACGTGAAAAACTGTTTTTT.

This clone was observed a single time. The chain links TRBV2 to TRBJ2-5; 8 bases are shared with TRBD2. Germline V CDR1 and CDR2: SNHLY, FYNNEI. There are 14 residues in the CDR3. V gave up 8 bases and J gave up 2 bases; unmatched junction bases: 7. Here the CDR3 DNA reads TGTGCCAGCGGGTCGACTAGCGTACAAGAGACCCAGTACTTC. This translates into CASGSTSVQETQYF. The variable domain in full, completed from reference TRBV2 and TRBJ2-5, reads EPEVTQTPSHQVTQMGQEVILRCVPISNHLYFYWYRQILGQKVEFLVSFYNNEISEKSEIFDDQFSVERPDGSNFTLKIRSTKLEDSAMYFCASGSTSVQETQYFGPGTRLLVL.

The V gene is TRBV19, the J gene TRBJ2-2, with TRBD1 matching 8 bases. V shed 6 bases and J 3 bases; nucleotides not matched to a gene: 6. Germline assignment: CDR1 LNHDA and CDR2 SQIVND (reference sequence). This CDR3 is 15 amino acids long. Here the CDR3 reads CASSRGQGYTGELFF. CDR3 sequence (DNA): TGTGCCAGTAGCCGTGGACAGGGTTACACCGGGGAGCTGTTTTTT.

The chain employs TRBV5-6 and TRBJ1-1; TRBD1 is a possible D gene (5 bases). Trimming stripped 7 bases from V and 0 bases from J, with 13 bases between. Looked up from germline, CDR1 is SGHDT and CDR2 is YYEEEE. The CDR3 is 14 residues long. The DNA of the CDR3 is TGTGCCAGCCTCCGGTCGGGGCTGAACACTGAAGCTTTCTTT. Protein product: CASLRSGLNTEAFF.

This rearrangement joins TRBV28 to TRBJ2-3; D is possibly TRBD1 (6 bases). With 5 bases removed from V and 5 bases from J, the gap between germline ends came to 11 bases. The CDR3 covers 13 residues. Germline lookup yields CDR1 MDHEN and CDR2 SYDVKM. The CDR3 spells CASSAQGGDTQYF. The DNA of the CDR3 is TGTGCCAGCAGTGCACAGGGTGGAGATACGCAGTATTTT.

This CDR3 reads CASSMMGGQYEQYF. The CDR3 DNA follows: TGTGCCAGTAGTATGATGGGGGGTCAATACGAGCAGTACTTC. This chain joins TRBV19 and TRBJ2-7; D may be TRBD2 (6 bases). CDR1 is LNHDA, CDR2 SQIVND, per germline (reference sequence). The CDR3 is 14 residues long. With 3 bases removed from V and 4 bases from J, the gap between germline ends came to 13 bases.

The genes are TRBV11-2 and TRBJ2-7; D possibly corresponds to TRBD2 (5 bases). The CDR3 spans 13 residues. V shed 7 bases and J shed 2 bases, with 12 bases lying between them. The germline V gene encodes CDR1 SGHAT and CDR2 FQNNGV. CDR3 DNA sequence: TGTGCCAGCAACCCCGGGGTTACCTACGAGCAGTACTTC. It codes for CASNPGVTYEQYF.

V and J are TRBV15 and TRBJ2-3, with 7 bases aligning to TRBD2. The CDR3 totals 16 residues. CDR1 is LNHNV, CDR2 YYDKDF, per germline (reference sequence). V shed 0 bases, J shed 0 bases, and the junction held 3 bases outside the gene matches. In nucleotides, the CDR3 is TGTGCCACCAGCAGAGACACTAGCGCTAGCACAGATACGCAGTATTTT. This codes for CATSRDTSASTDTQYF.

The chain links TRBV19 to TRBJ1-2, with TRBD1 as a possible D gene (6 bases). The CDR3 is 14 residues long. In germline, CDR1 is LNHDA, CDR2 SQIVND (reference sequence). The ends were cut back, 6 bases at V and 4 bases at J, with 15 bases in the middle. DNA for the CDR3: TGTGCCAGTAGAATACAGGGAAGCGGCTATGGCTACACCTTC. It codes for CASRIQGSGYGYTF.

This chain connects TRBV28 to TRBJ2-7; D is unresolved. V was pared by 6 bases and J by 0 bases, with 12 bases between. There are 14 residues in the CDR3. The germline gives CDR1 MDHEN, CDR2 SYDVKM. The CDR3 bases are TGTGCCAGCAGACCGACAAGGAGCTCCTACGAGCAGTACTTC. It encodes CASRPTRSSYEQYF.

The sample holds a few counts of this clone. The genes are TRBV10-1 and TRBJ2-6, with 9 bases lining up with TRBD1. V lost 6 bases, J lost 2 bases, and 8 bases stayed unmatched. CDR1 WNHNN and CDR2 SYGVQD come from the germline V gene (reference sequence). The CDR3 runs 17 residues. This chain's CDR3 is CASRRGTGIPGANVLTF. For the CDR3, the DNA is TGCGCCAGCAGGAGGGGGACAGGGATCCCTGGGGCCAACGTCCTGACTTTC.

V gene TRBV6-6 combines with J gene TRBJ1-5; 9 nucleotides align to TRBD1. Trimming removed 2 bases from V and 6 bases from J; junction bases left unmatched: 5. This CDR3 spans 15 amino acids. The germline V gene encodes CDR1 MNHNY and CDR2 SVGAGI (reference sequence). The CDR3 protein is CASSYEQGAAQPQHF. In DNA form, the CDR3 reads TGTGCCAGCAGTTACGAACAGGGGGCTGCTCAGCCCCAGCATTTT.

There are a few counts of this clone. The V and J genes are TRBV5-4 and TRBJ1-1, with D unclear. Germline V gives CDR1 SGHNT, CDR2 YYREEE (reference sequence). V dropped 3 bases and J dropped 4 bases, with 13 bases sitting between them. The CDR3 is made up of 14 amino acids. The CDR3 bases are TGTGCCAGCAGCTCAGACCCAGGTGGCACTGAAGCTTTCTTT. Translated, it gives CASSSDPGGTEAFF.

The J gene is TRBJ2-6, the V gene TRBV7-9, with 7 nucleotides matching TRBD1. The junction had 11 bases not matched to a gene; V was cut back by 1 base and J by 8 bases. Germline CDR1 and CDR2: SEHNR and FQNEAQ (reference sequence). The CDR3 contains 17 residues. DNA for the CDR3: TGTGCCAGCAGCTTAGGGGCAGGGGGACCTTGGACCAACGTCCTGACTTTC. Translating gives CASSLGAGGPWTNVLTF.

This clone was observed a few times. The chain employs TRBV4-2 and TRBJ2-1; 9 bases are shared with TRBD2. The CDR3 is 14 amino acids. Per germline, CDR1 LGHNA and CDR2 YNFKEQ. J lost 11 bases, V lost 1 base, and 6 bases had no gene match. The CDR3 DNA is TGTGCCAGCAGCCAAGGGCGGGGGGGCTTTCAGCAGTTCTTC. The encoded protein is CASSQGRGGFQQFF.